One and the same sample provided the 9 T cell receptor beta chains below, sequenced in a study of beta chain features in type 1 diabetes (dated by TCRdb to between 2018 and 2020). Libraries were built with the immunoSEQ multiplex PCR assay. The High Capacity cDNA Reverse Transcription Kit was used to reverse transcribe all of the isolated RNA, meaning that expressed TCRB transcripts were what got sequenced. Imported from immuneACCESS, the table was reduced by TCRdb to in-frame sequences with V and J called. These copies leave out some clones; in studies compared against another copy, an unresolved V gene accounts for under half, and the cause of the remainder is not known. The sample data list some 180,000 clones, and more than 10% of these were observed just once. 0.55% to 0.8% of the sample goes to the ten largest clones. Material: central memory CD4+ T cells from blood. These receptors were collected from a woman younger than 30 in good health.

This clone occurred a few times. Different DNA sequences within this sample yield the same CDR3. This chain joins TRBV7-3 and TRBJ1-1; weak D call: TRBD1 (5 bases). The CDR3 contains 13 residues. Trimming left V 5 bases short and J 1 base short, with 8 bases between. The germline gives CDR1 SGHTA, CDR2 FQGTGA. CDR3 amino acids: CASSLQANTEAFF. The CDR3 DNA reads as TGTGCCAGCAGCCTACAGGCGAACACTGAAGCTTTCTTT.

The J gene is TRBJ2-7, the V gene TRBV2; D possibly corresponds to TRBD1 (6 bases). Trimming pared 7 bases from V and 2 bases from J, leaving 12 bases between. The germline gives CDR1 SNHLY, CDR2 FYNNEI. The CDR3 has 13 residues. This CDR3 reads CASKRTETYEQYF. The CDR3, as DNA: TGTGCCAGCAAACGGACAGAGACCTACGAGCAGTACTTC.

The chain recombines TRBV28 with TRBJ2-7; 7 bases are shared with TRBD2. V trimming: 8 bases; J trimming: 0 bases; junction bases outside the gene matches: 10. This CDR3 comprises 15 residues. The germline V gene has CDR1 MDHEN and CDR2 SYDVKM. The CDR3 region has the DNA TGTGCCAGCGGCGGGAGCGCCCCACGCTCCTACGAGCAGTACTTC. As protein: CASGGSAPRSYEQYF.

The chain uses TRBV10-3 and TRBJ1-5; D is unclear. This CDR3 is built from 16 residues. Germline CDR1 reads ENHRY; CDR2 reads SYGVKD. Trimming cost V 4 bases and J 2 bases, with 15 bases left between them. The CDR3 coding sequence is TGTGCCATCAGTGGAGGCGGGCAGGTAGGCAATCAGCCCCAGCATTTT. It specifies CAISGGGQVGNQPQHF.

The V gene is TRBV29-1, the J gene TRBJ2-1; no reliable D call. From germline, CDR1 is SQVTM and CDR2 ANQGSEA. The V end was cut by 4 bases, the J end by 2 bases, with 9 bases between. This CDR3 spans 13 amino acids. This CDR3 reads CSVGLRAYNEQFF. The CDR3 DNA follows: TGCAGCGTTGGGTTACGCGCCTACAATGAGCAGTTCTTC.

This clone came up a few times. The chain is built from TRBV10-3 and TRBJ1-1, with a tentative D call TRBD1 (6 bases). The V end lost 6 bases, the J end lost 4 bases, and 6 bases lay between the germline ends. This CDR3 is built from 11 residues. CDR1 and CDR2 (germline): ENHRY, SYGVKD. CDR3 bases: TGTGCCATCAGGGACAGCACTGAAGCTTTCTTT. Translation gives CAIRDSTEAFF.

A few counts support this clone. The chain joins TRBV27 to TRBJ2-1; D gene uncertain. V was shortened by 3 bases and J by 0 bases, with 12 bases between the two germline ends. Germline loops: CDR1 MNHEY, CDR2 SMNVEV (reference sequence). The CDR3 totals 16 residues. In nucleotides, the CDR3 is TGTGCCAGCAGTTTCCGTGAGTCTAACTCCTACAATGAGCAGTTCTTC. Protein: CASSFRESNSYNEQFF.

This clone was counted a few times. The V and J genes are TRBV11-2 and TRBJ2-1; TRBD2 matches at 7 bases. Per germline, CDR1 SGHAT and CDR2 FQNNGV. Trimming removed 8 bases from V and 0 bases from J; junction bases left unmatched: 7. This CDR3 contains 15 residues. CDR3 sequence (DNA): TGTGCCAGCGGAATTCGGACTAGCTCCTACAATGAGCAGTTCTTC. Translating it yields CASGIRTSSYNEQFF. The variable domain in full, with the rest retrieved from reference TRBV11-2 and TRBJ2-1, is EAGVAQSPRYKIIEKRQSVAFWCNPISGHATLYWYQQILGQGPKLLIQFQNNGVVDDSQLPKDRFSAERLKGVDSTLKIQPAKLEDSAVYLCASGIRTSSYNEQFFGPGTRLTVL.

The CDR3 region has the DNA TGTGCCGGCCGACAGGGGGCAAACACCGGGGAGCTGTTTTTT. Translated, it gives CAGRQGANTGELFF. J is TRBJ2-2 and V is TRBV6-1; the match to TRBD1 covers 10 bases. Germline V lookup: CDR1 MNHNS, CDR2 SASEGT. CDR3 length equals 14 residues. Trimming took 11 bases from V and 2 from J; bases not matched to a gene: 5.